This T cell receptor (beta chain) is from a study of T cell clones after liver transplantation. Study-wide background: Draws occurred before transplant, before withdrawal, and after complete or failed withdrawal.

Comments on this clone: Antigen: not known.

Data came from immunoSEQ multiplex PCR; TCRdb stores just in-frame clones and leaves some out. The sample has just over 60,000 clones; 60% to 80% are singletons. The CDR3 length is 16 residues. Germline V CDR1 and CDR2: MGHRA, YSYEKL. V was clipped by 1 base and J by 6 bases; unmatched bases: 7. Overall study results and limits: Compared with third party-reactive sequences, donor-reactive ones declined more, independent of withdrawal success. Migration into the graft, not deletion, may explain lost graft donor-reactive T cells.

This TCR came from a human donor who received a liver transplant. This specimen was CD4+ T cells from blood, taken before liver transplant. This chain connects TRBV4-1 to TRBJ2-1; 9 nucleotides match TRBD1. As DNA, the CDR3 is TGCGCCAGCAGCCAAGGTCAGGGACAGGGATTCAATGAGCAGTTCTTC. This sequence encodes CASSQGQGQGFNEQFF.